The T cell receptor (beta chain) under discussion was sequenced for a study of vaccination and CD4 T cells after COVID-19. Study-level findings and limits: Relatively small numbers of convalescent patients were studied, with no early post-infection timepoints included. SARS-CoV-2-reactive clonotypes rose nonsignificantly, with the median going from around 20 to 38.

A word on this clonotype: Its antigen remains unidentified.

The Oncomine TCR Beta short-read assay was applied to DNA of cultured CD4+ T cells. After culture, CD4+ T cells served as the source for genomic DNA extraction. TCRdb re-called the PCR reads with MiXCR, one entry per CDR3 protein. Of thousands of distinct CDR3 sequences in the sample, about 70% are singletons; the top ten hold about 35%. The CDR3 length is 14 residues. Trimming shortened V by 1 base and J by 8 bases, and 9 bases separated the two germline ends. Germline assignment: CDR1 MNHNS and CDR2 SASEGT. Treatment indicated: approximately nine-day PBMC culture with coronavirus spike peptide pools or control peptides (ViraFEST assay). Positive PCR results dated from March to December 2020, before the US Alpha, Beta and Delta variants.

Sample: CD4+ T cells from blood, cultured in vitro. The receptor's source is a human donor who had recovered from COVID-19. The gene calls are TRBV6-1 and TRBJ1-6; no reliable D call. The CDR3 sequence: CASSEVPVDSPLHF. The CDR3 nucleotides read TGTGCCAGCAGTGAAGTTCCAGTCGATTCACCCCTCCACTTT.